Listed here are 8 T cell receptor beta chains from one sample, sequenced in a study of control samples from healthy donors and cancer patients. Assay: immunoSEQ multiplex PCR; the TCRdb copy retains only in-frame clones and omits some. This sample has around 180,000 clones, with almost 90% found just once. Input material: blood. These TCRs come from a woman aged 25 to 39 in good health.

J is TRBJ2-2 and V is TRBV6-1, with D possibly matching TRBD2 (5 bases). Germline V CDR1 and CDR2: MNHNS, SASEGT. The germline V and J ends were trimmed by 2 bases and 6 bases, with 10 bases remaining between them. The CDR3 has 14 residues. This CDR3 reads CASSEIGVSGELFF. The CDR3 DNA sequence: TGTGCCAGCAGTGAAATCGGGGTGTCCGGGGAGCTGTTTTTT.

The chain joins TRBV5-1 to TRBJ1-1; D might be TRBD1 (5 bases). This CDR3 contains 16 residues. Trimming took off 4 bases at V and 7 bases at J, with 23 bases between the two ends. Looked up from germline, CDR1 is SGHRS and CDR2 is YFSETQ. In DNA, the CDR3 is TGCGCCAGCAGCCCATCCAGGGTGGGGGGACCAGGTGAAGCTTTCTTT. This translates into CASSPSRVGGPGEAFF.

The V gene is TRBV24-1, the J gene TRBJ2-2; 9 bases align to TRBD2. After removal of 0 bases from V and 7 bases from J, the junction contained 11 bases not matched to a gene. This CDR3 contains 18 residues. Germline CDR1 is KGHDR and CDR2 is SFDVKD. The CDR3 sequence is CATSDLKAGGPGDGELFF. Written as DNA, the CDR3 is TGTGCCACCAGTGATTTGAAGGCGGGAGGGCCGGGTGACGGGGAGCTGTTTTTT.

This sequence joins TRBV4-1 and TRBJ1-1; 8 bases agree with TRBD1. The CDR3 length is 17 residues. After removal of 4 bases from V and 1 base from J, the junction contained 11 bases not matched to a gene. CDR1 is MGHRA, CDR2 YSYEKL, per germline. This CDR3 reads CASSPKPGQGSNTEAFF. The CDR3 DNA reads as TGCGCCAGCAGCCCCAAACCTGGACAGGGCTCGAACACTGAAGCTTTCTTT.

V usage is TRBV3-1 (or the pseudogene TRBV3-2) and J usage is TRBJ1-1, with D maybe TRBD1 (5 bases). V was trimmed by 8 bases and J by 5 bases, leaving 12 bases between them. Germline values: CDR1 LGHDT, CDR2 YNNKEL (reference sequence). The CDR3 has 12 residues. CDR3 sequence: CASGAAGTEAFF. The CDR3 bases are TGTGCCAGCGGCGCAGCAGGGACTGAAGCTTTCTTT.

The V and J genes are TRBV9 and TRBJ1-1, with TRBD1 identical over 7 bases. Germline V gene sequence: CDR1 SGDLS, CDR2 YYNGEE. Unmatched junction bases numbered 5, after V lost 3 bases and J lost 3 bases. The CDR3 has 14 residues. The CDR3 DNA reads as TGTGCCAGCAGCGCGACAGGGAGGGACACTGAAGCTTTCTTT. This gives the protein CASSATGRDTEAFF. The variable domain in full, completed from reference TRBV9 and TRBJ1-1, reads DSGVTQTPKHLITATGQRVTLRCSPRSGDLSVYWYQQSLDQGLQFLIQYYNGEERAKGNILERFSAQQFPDLHSELNLSSLELGDSALYFCASSATGRDTEAFFGQGTRLTVV.

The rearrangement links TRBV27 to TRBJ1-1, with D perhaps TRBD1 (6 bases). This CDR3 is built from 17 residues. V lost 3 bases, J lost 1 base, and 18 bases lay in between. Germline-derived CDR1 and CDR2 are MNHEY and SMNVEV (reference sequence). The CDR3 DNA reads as TGTGCCAGCAGTTTGGCCGGGTGGAGGGGGGAGAACACTGAAGCTTTCTTT. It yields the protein CASSLAGWRGENTEAFF.

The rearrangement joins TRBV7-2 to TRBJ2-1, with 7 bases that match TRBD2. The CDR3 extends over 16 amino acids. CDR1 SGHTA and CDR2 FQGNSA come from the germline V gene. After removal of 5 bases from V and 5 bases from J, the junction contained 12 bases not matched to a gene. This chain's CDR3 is CASSKKVGGLDNEQFF. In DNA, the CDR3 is TGTGCCAGCAGCAAAAAGGTGGGAGGGCTCGACAATGAGCAGTTCTTC.